The 17 T cell receptor beta chains reported below all come from one sample, sequenced in a study of shared clonotypes between healthy human individuals. Assay used: immunoSEQ multiplex PCR; TCRdb lists only in-frame clones, some missing. The table has almost 750,000 clones, about two thirds seen once. The sample consisted of memory CD4+ T cells sorted from blood. Subset given: CD45RA-negative fraction. The source of these receptors is a woman aged 25-40 years in good health.

The V and J genes are TRBV15 and TRBJ1-3, with D perhaps TRBD1 (6 bases). V lost 0 bases and J lost 4, with 13 bases in between. Per the germline V gene, CDR1 is LNHNV and CDR2 is YYDKDF (reference sequence). This CDR3 is built from 16 residues. CDR3 DNA: TGTGCCACCAGCAGAGACCACTCAGGGGTGGGAAACACCATATATTTT. Its protein is CATSRDHSGVGNTIYF.

The CDR3 region is CASSLERLAGAGNQEQFF. CDR3 bases: TGTGCCAGCAGCTTAGAGCGACTAGCGGGAGCTGGCAATCAAGAGCAGTTCTTC. This chain uses TRBV7-6 with TRBJ2-1; 12 nucleotides line up with TRBD2. Unmatched junction bases numbered 14, after V lost 1 base and J lost 10 bases. The CDR3 has 18 residues. CDR1 is SGHVS and CDR2 is FNYEAQ in the germline V gene.

The chain recombines TRBV5-1 with TRBJ1-2; tentative D call: TRBD1 (6 bases). Trimming cost V 6 bases and J 1 base, with 19 bases left between them. The CDR3 is made up of 16 amino acids. The germline gives CDR1 SGHRS, CDR2 YFSETQ. The CDR3 region has the DNA TGCGCCAGCACCCCGGGACAAGGACCTCTTAACTATGGCTACACCTTC. Amino acids: CASTPGQGPLNYGYTF.

At least ten counts were recorded for this clone. The chain combines TRBV2 with TRBJ2-7, with 9 bases aligning to TRBD2. Germline V gene sequence: CDR1 SNHLY, CDR2 FYNNEI. This CDR3 has 15 amino acids. V trimming: 6 bases; J trimming: 0 bases; junction bases outside the gene matches: 6. CDR3 sequence: CASRFSGSSSYEQYF. The DNA for the CDR3 is TGTGCCAGCAGATTTAGCGGGAGTAGCTCCTACGAGCAGTACTTC.

The V gene is TRBV25-1, the J gene TRBJ2-7; 7 nucleotides agree with TRBD1. The CDR3 is 14 amino acids. Germline CDR1 reads MGHDK; CDR2 reads SYGVNS. With 3 bases clipped from V and 0 bases from J, the junction kept 2 bases outside the gene matches. The chain's CDR3 is CASSDRGTSYEQYF. CDR3 bases: TGTGCCAGCAGTGACAGGGGGACCTCCTACGAGCAGTACTTC.

The chain is built from TRBV27 and TRBJ2-1; perhaps D is TRBD1 or TRBD2 (5 bases each). Trimming left V 2 bases short and J 2 bases short, with 16 bases between. This CDR3 spans 17 amino acids. Germline CDR1 reads MNHEY; CDR2 reads SMNVEV (reference sequence). CDR3 in DNA: TGTGCCAGCAGTTTACAAGGGTGGGGGACCACCTACAATGAGCAGTTCTTC. This sequence encodes CASSLQGWGTTYNEQFF.

There are a few counts of this clone. This chain uses TRBV18 with TRBJ1-2; D is perhaps TRBD1 (6 bases). Germline V gene sequence: CDR1 KGHSH, CDR2 LQKENI. This CDR3 has 13 residues. The germline V and J ends were trimmed by 3 bases and 8 bases, with 13 bases remaining between them. CDR3 loop: CASSPRQEEGYTF. CDR3 nucleotide sequence: TGTGCCAGCTCACCCAGACAGGAGGAGGGCTACACCTTC.

This clone was picked up a small number of times. This chain links TRBV18 with TRBJ1-2; the D is unclear. The V gene's germline CDR1 is KGHSH and CDR2 LQKENI. The CDR3 loop spans 14 amino acids. The V end lost 2 bases, the J end lost 2 bases, and 9 bases lay between the germline ends. CDR3 region: CASSPGSGNYGYTF. The CDR3 nucleotides read TGTGCCAGCTCACCAGGATCGGGCAACTATGGCTACACCTTC.

This clone was seen a few times. The V call is TRBV2, the J call TRBJ2-3; no definite D call. This CDR3 is built from 12 residues. Germline values: CDR1 SNHLY, CDR2 FYNNEI. V was pared by 5 bases and J by 6 bases, with 9 bases between. Here the CDR3 DNA reads TGTGCCAGCAGTTACACCCCGGATACGCAGTATTTT. This encodes CASSYTPDTQYF.

The V call is TRBV6-1, the J call TRBJ2-5; possible D gene TRBD1, 5 bases. Trimming pared 1 base from V and 4 bases from J, leaving 7 bases between. The germline CDR1 and CDR2 sequences are MNHNS and SASEGT. This CDR3 comprises 13 residues. The CDR3 protein is CASSEGGTETQYF. CDR3 bases: TGTGCCAGCAGTGAAGGGGGCACAGAGACCCAGTACTTC.

Concerning this clone: Other DNA sequences from this sample encode an identical CDR3 as well. V is TRBV28 and J is TRBJ2-7; 7 bases are a match to TRBD1. CDR1 and CDR2 (germline): MDHEN, SYDVKM. J lost 3 bases, V lost 9 bases, and 5 bases had no gene match. The CDR3 is 12 residues long. The CDR3 sequence is CASRTGSYEQYF. CDR3 in DNA: TGTGCCAGTCGGACAGGAAGCTACGAGCAGTACTTC.

This rearrangement joins TRBV2 to TRBJ2-5; D perhaps matches TRBD1 (6 bases). Germline-derived CDR1 and CDR2 are SNHLY and FYNNEI. The CDR3 length is 13 residues. The V end was cut by 4 bases, the J end by 6 bases, with 12 bases between. In DNA form, the CDR3 reads TGTGCCAGCAGTGTGGGTGGGGGCAAGACCCAGTACTTC. It encodes CASSVGGGKTQYF.

This clone was recorded only once. The sample contains more than one DNA sequence encoding this CDR3. The rearrangement joins TRBV29-1 to TRBJ1-1; unclear D gene. There are 11 residues in the CDR3. Germline-derived CDR1 and CDR2 are SQVTM and ANQGSEA. The V gene lost 6 bases and the J gene lost 1 base, with 6 bases spanning the gap. CDR3 protein: CSVYRNTEAFF. In nucleotides, the CDR3 is TGCAGCGTGTACAGGAACACTGAAGCTTTCTTT.

The chain recombines TRBV28 with TRBJ2-5, with TRBD1 identical over 8 bases. Germline CDR1 reads MDHEN; CDR2 reads SYDVKM. The CDR3 contains 15 residues. V shed 7 bases, J shed 2 bases, and the junction held 9 bases outside the gene matches. This CDR3 reads CASTLQGGRQETQYF. CDR3 nucleotide sequence: TGTGCCAGCACCCTACAGGGGGGAAGGCAAGAGACCCAGTACTTC.

V gene TRBV7-8 combines with J gene TRBJ2-5; no clear D. CDR1 is SGHVS, CDR2 FQNEAQ, per germline. V was pared by 2 bases and J by 5 bases, with 12 bases between. The CDR3 loop spans 14 amino acids. CDR3: CASSLYQSVETQYF. In DNA form, the CDR3 reads TGTGCCAGCAGCTTATATCAGTCGGTCGAGACCCAGTACTTC.

The CDR3 sequence is CASSPSGSNGGELFF. DNA of the CDR3: TGTGCCAGCAGCCCGAGCGGGAGTAACGGCGGGGAGCTGTTTTTT. This chain uses TRBV5-4 with TRBJ2-2; 8 nucleotides line up with TRBD2. Germline lookup yields CDR1 SGHNT and CDR2 YYREEE (reference sequence). This CDR3 has 15 residues. V trimming: 4 bases; J trimming: 7 bases; junction bases outside the gene matches: 9.

The chain recombines TRBV10-3 with TRBJ2-1, with 7 bases fitting TRBD1. Germline V gene sequence: CDR1 ENHRY, CDR2 SYGVKD. V was clipped by 4 bases and J by 3 bases; unmatched bases: 3. The CDR3 covers 14 residues. CDR3 sequence (DNA): TGTGCCATCAGTGGGGGACAGTACTACAATGAGCAGTTCTTC. As protein: CAISGGQYYNEQFF.